This entry features one TCR beta chain sequence. The entry originates in a study of blood T cell repertoires in COVID-19. Germline loops: CDR1 MNHEY, CDR2 SVGAGI. V was pared by 5 bases and J by 8 bases, with 8 bases of the junction left unmatched. The CDR3 sequence is 13 residues long. Assay: immunoSEQ multiplex PCR; the TCRdb copy retains only in-frame clones and omits some. This table has about 200,000 clones, 80% to 85% appearing once. This sequence originates from a woman older than 75 with COVID-19, enrolled during active disease. Sequenced sample: peripheral blood. This chain connects TRBV6-5 to TRBJ1-2, with TRBD1 matching over 7 bases. The CDR3: CASSLTGPVGYTF. In DNA form, the CDR3 reads TGTGCCAGCAGTCTGACAGGGCCCGTCGGCTACACCTTC.